The 22 T cell receptor beta chains listed next were all sequenced from one sample in a study of CD4+ T cells in melanoma. The protocol was immunoSEQ multiplex PCR, while the TCRdb copy is restricted to in-frame clones and leaves out a portion. The table shows about 120,000 clones, with approximately 92% occurring only once. Sample: peripheral blood. Every receptor here comes from a human donor with melanoma.

The chain employs TRBV6-6 and TRBJ1-4; D remains ambiguous. The CDR3 length is 16 residues. V was pared by 6 bases and J by 2 bases, with 16 bases between. Germline V lookup: CDR1 MNHNY, CDR2 SVGAGI (reference sequence). CDR3 loop: CASRRPLEGTNEKLFF. The CDR3 bases are TGTGCCAGCAGAAGACCCCTCGAGGGTACTAATGAAAAACTGTTTTTT.

The gene calls are TRBV7-6 and TRBJ2-1; TRBD1 matches at 7 bases. The CDR3 has 16 amino acids. J gave up 5 bases and V 1 base, and 8 bases lay outside the gene matches. Per the germline V gene, CDR1 is SGHVS and CDR2 is FNYEAQ. CDR3 region: CASSLDTGVYNNEQFF. In nucleotides, the CDR3 is TGTGCCAGCAGCTTAGACACAGGGGTTTATAACAATGAGCAGTTCTTC.

This clone was recorded once. The chain has TRBV5-1 and TRBJ2-7, with TRBD1 matching over 11 bases. After removal of 4 bases from V and 3 bases from J, the junction contained 6 bases not matched to a gene. The CDR3 covers 15 residues. The V gene's germline CDR1 is SGHRS and CDR2 YFSETQ. The CDR3: CASSTGQGAYYEQYF. The CDR3 DNA reads as TGCGCCAGCAGCACCGGACAGGGGGCCTACTACGAGCAGTACTTC.

The genes are TRBV5-1 and TRBJ2-2; D call uncertain. The germline V and J ends were trimmed by 3 bases and 4 bases, with 13 bases remaining between them. The CDR3 contains 15 residues. From germline, CDR1 is SGHRS and CDR2 YFSETQ. The CDR3 DNA reads as TGCGCCAGCAGCTGGGGTAGTAGACCCACCGGGGAGCTGTTTTTT. It specifies CASSWGSRPTGELFF.

This chain links TRBV5-1 with TRBJ1-3; D unclear. CDR1 and CDR2 from the germline V gene are SGHRS and YFSETQ. This CDR3 is built from 15 residues. V was cut by 0 bases and J by 0 bases, with 7 bases left in between. DNA for the CDR3: TGCGCCAGCAGCTTGGCGGGGAGCTCTGGAAACACCATATATTTT. Protein: CASSLAGSSGNTIYF. Drawing the rest from reference TRBV5-1 and TRBJ1-3, the complete variable domain is KAGVTQTPRYLIKTRGQQVTLSCSPISGHRSVSWYQQTPGQGLQFLFEYFSETQRNKGNFPGRFSGRQFSNSRSEMNVSTLELGDSALYLCASSLAGSSGNTIYFGEGSWLTVV.

The chain combines TRBV5-6 with TRBJ1-2; 7 bases match TRBD1. V lost 4 bases, J lost 5 bases, and 5 bases stayed unmatched. This CDR3 comprises 13 residues. Germline loops: CDR1 SGHDT, CDR2 YYEEEE. CDR3 DNA sequence: TGTGCCAGCAGCCGCCTACAGGGGTATGGCTACACCTTC. Translating it yields CASSRLQGYGYTF.

The chain is built from TRBV7-2 and TRBJ2-3, with unresolved D. Trimming removed 5 bases at V and 1 base at J, with 13 bases between. CDR1 and CDR2 from the germline V gene are SGHTA and FQGNSA. The length of the CDR3 is 15 residues. The CDR3: CASSTPRPGTDTQYF. For the CDR3, the DNA is TGTGCCAGCAGCACCCCCCGGCCGGGCACAGATACGCAGTATTTT.

The V gene is TRBV25-1, the J gene TRBJ1-2, with TRBD1 matching 8 bases. The CDR3 contains 15 residues. V was pared by 3 bases and J by 5 bases, with 8 bases of the junction left unmatched. CDR1 and CDR2 from the germline V gene are MGHDK and SYGVNS. The CDR3 nucleotides are TGTGCCAGCAGTGACACCGGGACAGGCGGATATGGCTACACCTTC. Translated, it gives CASSDTGTGGYGYTF.

This clone showed up just once. The rearrangement joins TRBV15 to TRBJ2-1; D remains unclear. Trimming took 0 bases from V and 4 from J, leaving 13 bases between them. Germline CDR1 reads LNHNV; CDR2 reads YYDKDF (reference sequence). The CDR3 is 16 residues long. The CDR3 loop is CATSRDSVLEYNEQFF. The CDR3 DNA follows: TGTGCCACCAGCAGAGACTCGGTTCTGGAGTACAATGAGCAGTTCTTC. The full variable domain, its missing parts supplied by reference TRBV15 and TRBJ2-1, is DAMVIQNPRYQVTQFGKPVTLSCSQTLNHNVMYWYQQKSSQAPKLLFHYYDKDFNNEADTPDNFQSRRPNTSFCFLDIRSPGLGDTAMYLCATSRDSVLEYNEQFFGPGTRLTVL.

The CDR3 coding sequence is TGCGCCAGCAGCCAAGATGTCTGGGACGAGTATCAGCCCCAGCATTTT. This gives the protein CASSQDVWDEYQPQHF. The V gene is TRBV4-3, the J gene TRBJ1-5, with TRBD1 as a possible D gene (5 bases). Germline V lookup: CDR1 LGHNA, CDR2 YSLEER. V lost 0 bases, J lost 5 bases, and 14 bases lay in between. CDR3 length equals 16 residues.

This clone was detected once. The chain recombines TRBV19 with TRBJ2-3, with D unclear. There are 15 residues in the CDR3. The germline V gene has CDR1 LNHDA and CDR2 SQIVND (reference sequence). V was cut by 4 bases and J by 2 bases, with 13 bases left in between. Here the CDR3 reads CASSNDATFTDTQYF. The CDR3 bases are TGTGCCAGTAGTAACGACGCTACCTTCACAGATACGCAGTATTTT.

The V and J genes are TRBV7-6 and TRBJ1-5; 8 bases line up with TRBD1. After removal of 0 bases from V and 1 base from J, the junction contained 5 bases not matched to a gene. Germline lookup yields CDR1 SGHVS and CDR2 FNYEAQ. This CDR3 has 17 residues. The CDR3 here is CASSLAQGGLSNQPQHF. In DNA, the CDR3 is TGTGCCAGCAGCTTAGCACAGGGGGGTTTGAGCAATCAGCCCCAGCATTTT. The variable domain in full, with the rest retrieved from reference TRBV7-6 and TRBJ1-5, is GAGVSQSPRYKVTKRGQDVALRCDPISGHVSLYWYRQALGQGPEFLTYFNYEAQQDKSGLPNDRFSAERPEGSISTLTIQRTEQRDSAMYRCASSLAQGGLSNQPQHFGDGTRLSIL.

The chain employs TRBV7-9 and TRBJ1-1; D uncertain. The V gene lost 7 bases and the J gene lost 1 base, with 7 bases spanning the gap. The CDR3 has 12 amino acids. Per germline, CDR1 SEHNR and CDR2 FQNEAQ (reference sequence). CDR3 in amino acids: CASTPGNTEAFF. CDR3 coding DNA: TGTGCCAGCACCCCGGGGAACACTGAAGCTTTCTTT.

CDR3 in amino acids: CASSQDGGQGSPLHF. Here the CDR3 DNA reads TGCGCCAGCAGCCAAGATGGGGGGCAGGGTTCACCCCTCCACTTT. This chain connects TRBV4-3 to TRBJ1-6; tentative D call: TRBD1 (6 bases). The CDR3 is made up of 15 amino acids. Trimming took off 0 bases at V and 9 bases at J, with 12 bases between the two ends. Per the germline V gene, CDR1 is LGHNA and CDR2 is YSLEER.

This clone was seen only once. The genes are TRBV7-7 and TRBJ2-1; 8 bases line up with TRBD2. With V trimmed by 0 bases and J by 9 bases, 4 bases remained unmatched. The CDR3 is 14 amino acids. Germline CDR1 reads SSHAT; CDR2 reads FNYEAQ (reference sequence). CDR3 loop: CASSLAGLVGEQFF. The CDR3 DNA sequence: TGTGCCAGCAGCTTAGCGGGACTAGTGGGTGAGCAGTTCTTC. The full variable domain, with the rest looked up from reference TRBV7-7 and TRBJ2-1, is GAGVSQSPRYKVTKRGQDVTLRCDPISSHATLYWYQQALGQGPEFLTYFNYEAQPDKSGLPSDRFSAERPEGSISTLTIQRTEQRDSAMYRCASSLAGLVGEQFFGPGTRLTVL.

CDR3 nucleotide sequence: TGTGCCAGCAGCTTGGTACAGGGGGCTGGGACCCAGTACTTC. Protein: CASSLVQGAGTQYF. The V and J genes are TRBV5-6 and TRBJ2-5; TRBD1 matches at 9 bases. The germline V gene has CDR1 SGHDT and CDR2 YYEEEE. V lost 0 bases and J lost 7; bases outside the gene matches: 4. The CDR3 extends over 14 amino acids. Full variable domain (rest looked up from reference TRBV5-6 and TRBJ2-5): DAGVTQSPTHLIKTRGQQVTLRCSPKSGHDTVSWYQQALGQGPQFIFQYYEEEERQRGNFPDRFSGHQFPNYSSELNVNALLLGDSALYLCASSLVQGAGTQYFGPGTRLLVL.

The chain recombines TRBV7-2 with TRBJ1-2, with D perhaps TRBD1 (6 bases). V shed 4 bases and J shed 5 bases, with 11 bases lying between them. The CDR3 spans 13 residues. The germline CDR1 and CDR2 sequences are SGHTA and FQGNSA. CDR3 in DNA: TGTGCCAGCAGCTCAGGGGAGGGGTATGGCTACACCTTC. It translates to CASSSGEGYGYTF.

The chain has TRBV30 and TRBJ2-2; no reliable D call. The germline V gene encodes CDR1 GTSNPN and CDR2 SVGIG (reference sequence). Trimming shortened V by 2 bases and J by 6 bases, and 10 bases separated the two germline ends. The CDR3 runs to 13 residues. CDR3 bases: TGTGCCTGGAGTTTGGGAAACTCCGGGGAGCTGTTTTTT. Its protein is CAWSLGNSGELFF.

This clone was seen a single time. The rearrangement links TRBV29-1 to TRBJ2-1; D possibly corresponds to TRBD2 (6 bases). The germline CDR1 and CDR2 sequences are SQVTM and ANQGSEA. This CDR3 is built from 14 residues. Trimming cost V 6 bases and J 5 bases, with 17 bases left between them. Here the CDR3 reads CSVKPGTGHNEQFF. The DNA of the CDR3 is TGCAGCGTGAAACCGGGGACTGGGCACAATGAGCAGTTCTTC.

The V and J genes are TRBV5-4 and TRBJ2-7, with D perhaps TRBD1 (5 bases). The CDR3 is made up of 14 amino acids. The germline V gene encodes CDR1 SGHNT and CDR2 YYREEE (reference sequence). V was clipped by 4 bases and J by 3 bases, with 14 bases between them. The CDR3 loop is CASSPRQTSYEQYF. The CDR3 nucleotides are TGTGCCAGCAGCCCTAGACAGACGAGCTACGAGCAGTACTTC.

A few counts support this clone. The chain joins TRBV2 to TRBJ1-3; no clear D gene. The germline CDR1 and CDR2 sequences are SNHLY and FYNNEI. The germline V and J ends were trimmed by 7 bases and 0 bases, with 7 bases remaining between them. The CDR3 has 13 amino acids. The CDR3 region has the DNA TGTGCCAGCAAGTTAAACTCTGGAAACACCATATATTTT. Its translation is CASKLNSGNTIYF.

The V call is TRBV7-8, the J call TRBJ2-7, with 10 bases identical to TRBD2. Germline-derived CDR1 and CDR2 are SGHVS and FQNEAQ. This CDR3 region has 14 residues. Germline trimming cut 3 bases from V and 7 bases from J; bases unmatched to any gene: 6. CDR3 nucleotide sequence: TGTGCCAGCAGCTTGCTAGCGGGAGTACGTGAGCAGTACTTC. This sequence encodes CASSLLAGVREQYF.